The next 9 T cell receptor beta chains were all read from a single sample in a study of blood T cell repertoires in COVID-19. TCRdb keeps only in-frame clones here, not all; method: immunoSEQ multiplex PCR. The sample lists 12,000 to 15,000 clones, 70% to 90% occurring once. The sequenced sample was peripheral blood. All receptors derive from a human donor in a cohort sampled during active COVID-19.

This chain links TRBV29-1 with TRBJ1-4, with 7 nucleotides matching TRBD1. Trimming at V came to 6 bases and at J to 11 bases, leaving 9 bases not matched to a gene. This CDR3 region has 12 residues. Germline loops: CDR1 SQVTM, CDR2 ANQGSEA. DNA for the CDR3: TGCAGCGTCCAACTAACAGGGGAGAAACTGTTTTTT. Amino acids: CSVQLTGEKLFF.

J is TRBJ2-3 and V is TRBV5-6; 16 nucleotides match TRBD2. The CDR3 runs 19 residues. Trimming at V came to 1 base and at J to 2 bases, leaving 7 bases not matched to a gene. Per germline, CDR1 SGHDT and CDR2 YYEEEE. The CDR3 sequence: CASSLPPGLAGGYTDTQYF. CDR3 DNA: TGTGCCAGCAGCTTGCCCCCGGGACTAGCGGGGGGGTACACAGATACGCAGTATTTT.

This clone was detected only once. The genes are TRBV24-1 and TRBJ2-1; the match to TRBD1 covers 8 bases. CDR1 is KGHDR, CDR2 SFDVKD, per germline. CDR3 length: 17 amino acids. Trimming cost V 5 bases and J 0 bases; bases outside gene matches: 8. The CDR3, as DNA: TGTGCCACCAGTGTCCCCTCGGGACAGGACTCCTACAATGAGCAGTTCTTC. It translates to CATSVPSGQDSYNEQFF.

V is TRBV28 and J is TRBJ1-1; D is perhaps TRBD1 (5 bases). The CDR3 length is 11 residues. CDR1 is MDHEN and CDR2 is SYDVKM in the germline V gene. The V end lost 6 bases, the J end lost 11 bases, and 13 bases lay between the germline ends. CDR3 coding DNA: TGTGCCAGCAGGCAAAGACGGGGGGCTTTCTTT. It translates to CASRQRRGAFF.

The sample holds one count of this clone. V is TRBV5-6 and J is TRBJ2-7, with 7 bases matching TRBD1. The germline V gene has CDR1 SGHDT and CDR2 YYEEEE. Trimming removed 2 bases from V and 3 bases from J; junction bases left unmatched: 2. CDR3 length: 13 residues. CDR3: CASSFGTDYEQYF. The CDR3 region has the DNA TGTGCCAGCAGCTTCGGGACAGACTACGAGCAGTACTTC.

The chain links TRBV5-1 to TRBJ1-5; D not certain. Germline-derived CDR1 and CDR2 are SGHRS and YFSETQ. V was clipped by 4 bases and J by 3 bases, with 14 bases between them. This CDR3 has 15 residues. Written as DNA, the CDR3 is TGCGCCAGCAGCCCCTTAGGTATAGCCAATCAGCCCCAGCATTTT. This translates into CASSPLGIANQPQHF.

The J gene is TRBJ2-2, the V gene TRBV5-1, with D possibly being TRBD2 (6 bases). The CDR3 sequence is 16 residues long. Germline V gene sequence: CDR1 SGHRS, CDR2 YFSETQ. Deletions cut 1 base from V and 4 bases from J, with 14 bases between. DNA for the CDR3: TGCGCCAGCAGCTTGCCCACTACTAGCTTCACCGGGGAGCTGTTTTTT. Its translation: CASSLPTTSFTGELFF.

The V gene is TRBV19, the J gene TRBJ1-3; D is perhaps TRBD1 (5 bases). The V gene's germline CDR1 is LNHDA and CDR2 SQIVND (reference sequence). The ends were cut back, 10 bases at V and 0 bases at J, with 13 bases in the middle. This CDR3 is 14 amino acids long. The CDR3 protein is CATKEGHSGNTIYF. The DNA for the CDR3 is TGTGCCACCAAGGAGGGGCACTCTGGAAACACCATATATTTT.

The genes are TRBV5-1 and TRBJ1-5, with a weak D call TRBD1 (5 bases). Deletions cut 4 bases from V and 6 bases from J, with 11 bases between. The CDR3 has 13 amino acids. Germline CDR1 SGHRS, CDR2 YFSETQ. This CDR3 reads CASSPGSGQPQHF. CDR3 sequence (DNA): TGCGCCAGCAGCCCAGGGTCAGGTCAGCCCCAGCATTTT.